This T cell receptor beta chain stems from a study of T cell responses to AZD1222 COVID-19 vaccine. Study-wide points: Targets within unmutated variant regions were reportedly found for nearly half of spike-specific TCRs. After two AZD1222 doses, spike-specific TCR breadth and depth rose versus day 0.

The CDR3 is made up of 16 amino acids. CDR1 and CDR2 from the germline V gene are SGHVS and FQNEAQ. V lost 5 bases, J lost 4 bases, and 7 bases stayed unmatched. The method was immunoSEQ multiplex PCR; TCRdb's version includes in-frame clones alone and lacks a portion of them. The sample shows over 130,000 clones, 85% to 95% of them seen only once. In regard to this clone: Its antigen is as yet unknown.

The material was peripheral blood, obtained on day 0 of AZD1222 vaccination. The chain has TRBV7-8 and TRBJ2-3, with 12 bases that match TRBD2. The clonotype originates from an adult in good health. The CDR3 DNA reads TGTGCCAGCAGCAACGGACTAGCGGGAAGCGCAGATACGCAGTATTTT. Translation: CASSNGLAGSADTQYF.